This paragraph reports one T cell receptor beta chain. Produced via immunoSEQ multiplex PCR; TCRdb's table is partial and in-frame only. The sample consists of 95,000 to 100,000 clones, around 92% of them appearing once. This sample is part of a study of T cell changes during pregnancy in multiple sclerosis. Trimming shortened V by 1 base and J by 3 bases, and 3 bases separated the two germline ends. The CDR3 runs 12 residues. Germline assignment: CDR1 SGHRS and CDR2 YFSETQ. J is TRBJ2-3 and V is TRBV5-1; D is undetermined. The specimen comprised peripheral blood, sampled in the second trimester of pregnancy. The receptor's source is a female donor with multiple sclerosis, enrolled in a pregnancy study. The CDR3 region is CASSLQTDTQYF. Here the CDR3 DNA reads TGCGCCAGCAGCTTGCAGACAGATACGCAGTATTTT.